The present entry profiles one T cell receptor (beta chain) with its context. The record originates from a study of blood T cells in healthy people across ages. Per germline, CDR1 MNHNS and CDR2 SASEGT. The CDR3 runs to 16 residues. Trimming pared 6 bases from V and 2 bases from J, leaving 16 bases between. Then a second PCR, running roughly 6 to 11 cycles, was carried out with a sample-barcoded 5' primer and a J-beta primer mix. TCRdb analysed the 5' RACE reads with MiXCR anew, one entry per CDR3 protein. The table lists roughly 1.5 million distinct CDR3 sequences, roughly 43% of them singletons. Sequencing was carried out using blood. The TCR comes from a woman younger than 30 in good health. The chain recombines TRBV6-1 with TRBJ1-4, with D tentatively TRBD1 (6 bases). CDR3 sequence (DNA): TGTGCCAGCAGGACGGGACAATTAGGGACTAATGAAAAACTGTTTTTT. Its protein product is CASRTGQLGTNEKLFF.